The 25 T cell receptor beta chains in this list originate from one sample, sequenced in a study of long-term antiretroviral therapy in people with HIV (dated by TCRdb to 2021 to 2024). The immunoSEQ hsTCRB v3.0 assay was used at survey level resolution to sequence the TRB variable region. This is the immuneACCESS table as TCRdb keeps it, with only in-frame sequences that have V and J called. A part of the clones is gone; compared with another copy, unresolved V genes explain less than half, and the rest is unexplained. This sample gives around 30,000 clones in total; about 82% of them show up just once. The ten largest clones represent almost 4.5% of the sample. The sample was unsorted PBMCs, taken roughly 3.5 years after starting antiretroviral therapy. The receptors originated from a man aged 18 to 30 with HIV.

The genes are TRBV25-1 and TRBJ1-4; the D is unclear. CDR3 size: 15 residues. V lost 2 bases, J lost 0 bases, and 7 bases lay in between. CDR1 MGHDK and CDR2 SYGVNS come from the germline V gene. CDR3 protein: CASSEEGATNEKLFF. CDR3 bases: TGTGCCAGCAGTGAAGAGGGAGCAACTAATGAAAAACTGTTTTTT. The full variable domain, completed using reference TRBV25-1 and TRBJ1-4, is EADIYQTPRYLVIGTGKKITLECSQTMGHDKMYWYQQDPGMELHLIHYSYGVNSTEKGDLSSESTVSRIRTEHFPLTLESARPSHTSQYLCASSEEGATNEKLFFGSGTQLSVL.

This chain uses TRBV2 with TRBJ2-7; D tentatively fits TRBD1 or TRBD2 (5 bases each). The CDR3 runs to 12 residues. CDR1 and CDR2 from the germline V gene are SNHLY and FYNNEI. V was trimmed by 4 bases and J by 8 bases, leaving 12 bases between them. CDR3 bases: TGTGCCAGCAGTGTTGGGGGTCCGAAGCAGTACTTC. It translates to CASSVGGPKQYF.

J is TRBJ1-3 and V is TRBV6-5, with D perhaps TRBD1 (6 bases). The V gene's germline CDR1 is MNHEY and CDR2 SVGAGI. Trimming shortened V by 3 bases and J by 7 bases, and 16 bases separated the two germline ends. The CDR3 covers 15 residues. The DNA of the CDR3 is TGTGCCAGCAGTTATGCCCTCCAGGGGAAGAACACCATATATTTT. Translated, it gives CASSYALQGKNTIYF.

This clone has more than one count but fewer than ten. The V gene is TRBV9, the J gene TRBJ2-7; D might be TRBD1 (6 bases). In germline, CDR1 is SGDLS, CDR2 YYNGEE. This CDR3 comprises 15 residues. V was clipped by 0 bases and J by 0 bases, with 10 bases between them. CDR3 nucleotides: TGTGCCAGCAGCGTAGGTGGACAGCCCTCCTACGAGCAGTACTTC. It yields the protein CASSVGGQPSYEQYF.

This clone was picked up a small number of times. This chain connects TRBV19 to TRBJ1-5; 8 nucleotides line up with TRBD1. After removal of 6 bases from V and 0 bases from J, the junction contained 13 bases not matched to a gene. The length of the CDR3 is 18 residues. Germline V gene lookup returns CDR1 LNHDA and CDR2 SQIVND (reference sequence). The CDR3 region has the DNA TGTGCCAGTAGCCTGGGGACAGGTGAACTTGATAGCAATCAGCCCCAGCATTTT. Its protein is CASSLGTGELDSNQPQHF.

The chain combines TRBV14 with TRBJ2-1; 11 bases line up with TRBD2. Germline V gives CDR1 SGHDN, CDR2 FVKESK. The CDR3 has 17 residues. The V segment lost 0 bases and the J segment 8 bases; nucleotides outside the gene matches: 9. In DNA, the CDR3 is TGTGCCAGCAGCCAAGAAGGTAGACTAGCGGGGCCCGATGAGCAGTTCTTC. Its translation: CASSQEGRLAGPDEQFF.

This sequence joins TRBV7-9 and TRBJ2-7, with D perhaps TRBD1 (7 bases). Germline V gene lookup returns CDR1 SEHNR and CDR2 FQNEAQ (reference sequence). Trimming took off 3 bases at V and 3 bases at J, with 24 bases between the two ends. This CDR3 comprises 18 residues. In nucleotides, the CDR3 is TGTGCCAGCAGCTTTCCTAAACGGGGAGGACAGGCGGACTACGAGCAGTACTTC. Translation: CASSFPKRGGQADYEQYF.

This clone has just a few counts. The chain couples TRBV27 to TRBJ2-7; 10 nucleotides align to TRBD1. Per the germline V gene, CDR1 is MNHEY and CDR2 is SMNVEV (reference sequence). V gave up 4 bases and J gave up 4 bases; unmatched junction bases: 10. The CDR3 length is 16 residues. CDR3 sequence: CASSSRQGASGYEQYF. The CDR3 bases are TGTGCCAGCAGTTCCCGACAGGGGGCTAGCGGGTACGAGCAGTACTTC.

The rearrangement uses TRBV7-2 and TRBJ1-4; weak D call: TRBD1 (5 bases). The CDR3 sequence is 15 residues long. V shed 3 bases and J shed 6 bases, with 14 bases lying between them. Per the germline V gene, CDR1 is SGHTA and CDR2 is FQGNSA. As DNA, the CDR3 is TGTGCCAGCAGCTTGTCAGGGCGGTGGGATGAAAAACTGTTTTTT. This translates into CASSLSGRWDEKLFF.

CDR3 amino acids: CASSLGTGGYGYTF. The CDR3 nucleotides are TGCGCCAGCAGCTTGGGGACAGGGGGATATGGCTACACCTTC. This rearrangement joins TRBV5-1 to TRBJ1-2, with 10 bases matching TRBD1. The length of the CDR3 is 14 residues. The J segment lost 5 bases and the V segment lost 0 bases, leaving 1 base of the junction unmatched. The germline gives CDR1 SGHRS, CDR2 YFSETQ.

CDR3 sequence reads: CASSSKFRDRDGAEAFF. The DNA for the CDR3 is TGCGCCAGCAGCTCCAAGTTCCGGGACAGGGATGGCGCTGAAGCTTTCTTT. The chain has TRBV5-1 and TRBJ1-1; 9 bases map to TRBD1. Germline CDR1 SGHRS, CDR2 YFSETQ. V was clipped by 3 bases and J by 6 bases; unmatched bases: 15. The CDR3 sequence is 17 residues long. The full variable domain, with the rest looked up from reference TRBV5-1 and TRBJ1-1, is KAGVTQTPRYLIKTRGQQVTLSCSPISGHRSVSWYQQTPGQGLQFLFEYFSETQRNKGNFPGRFSGRQFSNSRSEMNVSTLELGDSALYLCASSSKFRDRDGAEAFFGQGTRLTVV.

The chain joins TRBV11-3 to TRBJ1-6; D is undetermined. Deletions cut 4 bases from V and 6 bases from J, with 7 bases between. This CDR3 comprises 13 residues. Per the germline V gene, CDR1 is SGHNT and CDR2 is YENEEA. The CDR3 DNA reads TGTGCCAGCAGCTCGGACCCTAATTCACCCCTCCACTTT. It translates to CASSSDPNSPLHF.

The rearrangement links TRBV28 to TRBJ1-1, with D possibly TRBD1 on 6 matching bases. Per the germline V gene, CDR1 is MDHEN and CDR2 is SYDVKM. V was cut by 6 bases and J by 5 bases, with 25 bases left in between. The CDR3 loop spans 17 amino acids. For the CDR3, the DNA is TGTGCCAGCAGCTTAAACCCCTACAGGGAGTACGGGACTGAAGCTTTCTTT. Translation: CASSLNPYREYGTEAFF.

The chain has TRBV7-6 and TRBJ1-1; no definite D call. CDR1 and CDR2 from the germline V gene are SGHVS and FNYEAQ. V was shortened by 5 bases and J by 1 base, with 8 bases between the two germline ends. There are 13 residues in the CDR3. CDR3 sequence reads: CASSLTSNTEAFF. The CDR3 DNA reads TGTGCCAGCAGCCTGACATCGAACACTGAAGCTTTCTTT.

The chain links TRBV7-6 to TRBJ2-2; the D is unclear. The CDR3 loop spans 11 amino acids. Looked up from germline, CDR1 is SGHVS and CDR2 is FNYEAQ. Trimming cost V 6 bases and J 5 bases, with 4 bases left between them. CDR3 DNA: TGTGCCAGCAGACGGACCGGGGAGCTGTTTTTT. As protein: CASRRTGELFF.

The rearrangement uses TRBV9 and TRBJ2-7; TRBD2 agrees at 9 bases. CDR1 is SGDLS, CDR2 YYNGEE, per germline. V was clipped by 3 bases and J by 3 bases; unmatched bases: 7. The CDR3 has 15 residues. DNA of the CDR3: TGTGCCAGCAGCGCACTAGCGGGTCCAGGCTACGAGCAGTACTTC. Its translation: CASSALAGPGYEQYF.

In its sample, this clone was seen a few times. The CDR3, as DNA: TGCGCCAGCAGCCAAGAGGGGGGAACCGGTTCACCCCTCCACTTT. Protein product: CASSQEGGTGSPLHF. This chain links TRBV4-1 with TRBJ1-6, with D perhaps matching TRBD1 (5 bases). Trimming removed 0 bases from V and 9 bases from J, with 12 bases in between. The CDR3 length is 15 residues. From germline, CDR1 is MGHRA and CDR2 YSYEKL.

This clone was seen only once. The chain couples TRBV6-1 to TRBJ2-1; D perhaps matches TRBD2 (7 bases). Germline CDR1 and CDR2: MNHNS and SASEGT. The CDR3 runs to 13 residues. With 7 bases removed from V and 7 bases from J, the gap between germline ends came to 14 bases. Here the CDR3 DNA reads TGTGCCAGCATGGAGGGGGGGCCAAATGAGCAGTTCTTC. Translating it yields CASMEGGPNEQFF.

The V gene is TRBV6-4, the J gene TRBJ1-5; 10 bases agree with TRBD1. The CDR3 has 13 amino acids. Unmatched junction bases numbered 3, after V lost 9 bases and J lost 4 bases. Germline V gives CDR1 MRHNA, CDR2 SNTAGT. The CDR3 DNA follows: TGTGCCAGTGGACAGGGGGAAAATCAGCCCCAGCATTTT. Its protein is CASGQGENQPQHF.

The V gene is TRBV7-9, the J gene TRBJ1-2; D call uncertain. The CDR3 consists of 11 residues. V was pared by 5 bases and J by 11 bases, with 12 bases between. CDR1 is SEHNR and CDR2 is FQNEAQ in the germline V gene (reference sequence). The CDR3 region has the DNA TGTGCCAGCAGCGCCGACCTGGGGTACACCTTC. Translating gives CASSADLGYTF.

This clone has just a few counts. The gene calls are TRBV6-1 and TRBJ2-7; D perhaps matches TRBD2 (6 bases). V lost 2 bases to trimming and J lost 1 base, with 15 bases between them. This CDR3 has 16 residues. CDR1 is MNHNS, CDR2 SASEGT, per germline. CDR3 nucleotides: TGTGCCAGCAGTGAACGTCGGGGACTGAATTCCTACGAGCAGTACTTC. Amino acid sequence: CASSERRGLNSYEQYF.

J is TRBJ2-7 and V is TRBV5-1; D tentatively reads TRBD1 or TRBD2 (5 bases each). The V end was cut by 4 bases, the J end by 6 bases, with 20 bases between. The CDR3 spans 15 residues. Germline V gene sequence: CDR1 SGHRS, CDR2 YFSETQ. The CDR3 protein is CASSPGTEPSGEQYF. CDR3 bases: TGCGCCAGCAGCCCCGGGACGGAGCCGTCTGGCGAGCAGTACTTC.

The gene calls are TRBV6-5 and TRBJ2-1, with D possibly being TRBD2 (5 bases). CDR1 MNHEY and CDR2 SVGAGI come from the germline V gene. CDR3 size: 14 residues. The V end was cut by 0 bases, the J end by 6 bases, with 9 bases between. In DNA, the CDR3 is TGTGCCAGCAGTTACTCGGGAGAGGTCAATGAGCAGTTCTTC. Its translation: CASSYSGEVNEQFF.

This clone was counted only a few times. This sequence joins TRBV5-1 and TRBJ2-2, with a weak D call TRBD1 (6 bases). V gave up 5 bases and J gave up 2 bases, with 13 bases separating them. The CDR3 is 15 amino acids. CDR1 is SGHRS, CDR2 YFSETQ, per germline. In DNA, the CDR3 is TGCGCCAGCAGATCGCTACAGGGTAACACCGGGGAGCTGTTTTTT. Encoded protein: CASRSLQGNTGELFF.

V usage is TRBV7-9 and J usage is TRBJ2-7; a weak D match, TRBD2 (6 bases). Germline loops: CDR1 SEHNR, CDR2 FQNEAQ (reference sequence). Trimming took 5 bases from V and 2 from J, leaving 13 bases between them. The CDR3 sequence is 14 residues long. CDR3 protein: CASSPPEGTYEQYF. The CDR3, as DNA: TGTGCCAGCAGCCCCCCGGAGGGGACCTACGAGCAGTACTTC.